The 13 T cell receptor beta chains below were found in one sample sequenced in a study of T cells in Graves' hyperthyroidism and ophthalmopathy. TCR beta CDR3 regions were amplified from RNA transcripts. In the first-round RT-PCR of the TCR CDR3, the HTBI primer set was used. MiXCR was run by TCRdb on the multiplex PCR reads, yielding one entry per CDR3 protein. The table lists 150,000 or so distinct CDR3 sequences, less than 25% of them singletons. Sequencing was done on a sample of blood. Receptor source: a woman between 45 and 65 years old with Graves' hyperthyroidism that later progressed to Graves' ophthalmopathy.

At least ten counts were recorded for this clonotype. The chain joins TRBV20-1 to TRBJ2-7, with 7 positions matching TRBD2. V trimming: 6 bases; J trimming: 3 bases; junction bases outside the gene matches: 14. The CDR3 contains 15 residues. CDR1 and CDR2 (germline): DFQATT, SNEGSKA (reference sequence). The CDR3 DNA is TGCAGTGCAACCTCACGGGGAGGGCCTAACTACGAGCAGTACTTC. Protein: CSATSRGGPNYEQYF.

This clonotype was recorded many times. The CDR3 sequence: CASSSGQGKGQPQHF. The CDR3 DNA reads as TGTGCCAGCTCATCGGGACAGGGGAAGGGTCAGCCCCAGCATTTT. The rearrangement uses TRBV18 and TRBJ1-5; 10 bases align to TRBD1. This CDR3 has 15 residues. V lost 5 bases, J lost 6 bases, and 7 bases stayed unmatched. CDR1 and CDR2 (germline): KGHSH, LQKENI.

This clonotype was found many times. This sequence joins TRBV6-1 and TRBJ2-2, with 7 nucleotides matching TRBD1. Germline values: CDR1 MNHNS, CDR2 SASEGT. The CDR3 runs 16 residues. After removal of 7 bases from V and 1 base from J, the junction contained 9 bases not matched to a gene. Written as DNA, the CDR3 is TGTGCCAGCACCCATTACCGACAGGGGAACACCGGGGAGCTGTTTTTT. Protein: CASTHYRQGNTGELFF.

The chain uses TRBV5-1 and TRBJ2-6; D call uncertain. V was pared by 3 bases and J by 0 bases, with 10 bases between. This CDR3 contains 16 residues. Germline CDR1 reads SGHRS; CDR2 reads YFSETQ. The CDR3 DNA reads as TGCGCCAGCAGCTCGGGCGCCCTCTCTGGGGCCAACGTCCTGACTTTC. The encoded protein is CASSSGALSGANVLTF.

The J gene is TRBJ1-5, the V gene TRBV27, with D hard to call. The V gene's germline CDR1 is MNHEY and CDR2 SMNVEV (reference sequence). V lost 3 bases, J lost 4 bases, and 7 bases lay in between. The CDR3 runs to 13 residues. This CDR3 reads CASSFRGNQPQHF. In DNA, the CDR3 is TGTGCCAGCAGTTTTCGGGGAAATCAGCCCCAGCATTTT.

This clonotype was seen ten or more times. V and J are TRBV7-9 and TRBJ2-3, with D possibly being TRBD2 (6 bases). V lost 5 bases and J 8 bases, leaving 11 bases between the germline ends. The germline V gene encodes CDR1 SEHNR and CDR2 FQNEAQ (reference sequence). The CDR3 totals 12 residues. CDR3 sequence: CASSDQGLTQYF. CDR3 sequence (DNA): TGTGCCAGCAGCGACCAGGGACTTACGCAGTATTTT.

In its sample, this clonotype was seen many times. This rearrangement joins TRBV20-1 to TRBJ1-2; D gene uncertain. The CDR3 sequence is 11 residues long. Trimming cost V 0 bases and J 10 bases, with 9 bases left between them. CDR1 is DFQATT, CDR2 SNEGSKA, per germline (reference sequence). The CDR3 nucleotides are TGCAGTGCTAGAGATTGGGATGACTACACCTTC. This sequence encodes CSARDWDDYTF.

Ten or more counts support this clonotype. The genes are TRBV5-1 and TRBJ2-1, with D possibly TRBD2 on 7 matching bases. V was trimmed by 0 bases and J by 0 bases, leaving 19 bases between them. This CDR3 is built from 19 residues. CDR1 is SGHRS and CDR2 is YFSETQ in the germline V gene. The CDR3 nucleotides read TGCGCCAGCAGCTTGGCCGAGGGGGGAGGGGGGTTCTCCTACAATGAGCAGTTCTTC. Translating it yields CASSLAEGGGGFSYNEQFF. Based on the CDR3 plus reference TRBV5-1 and TRBJ2-1, the full variable domain is KAGVTQTPRYLIKTRGQQVTLSCSPISGHRSVSWYQQTPGQGLQFLFEYFSETQRNKGNFPGRFSGRQFSNSRSEMNVSTLELGDSALYLCASSLAEGGGGFSYNEQFFGPGTRLTVL.

This clonotype has a count of ten or more. The rearrangement uses TRBV28 and TRBJ1-1; tentatively, D is TRBD1 (6 bases). The ends were cut back, 6 bases at V and 0 bases at J, with 17 bases in the middle. CDR1 MDHEN and CDR2 SYDVKM come from the germline V gene. The CDR3 has 16 amino acids. CDR3 region: CASRIATGALNTEAFF. The DNA for the CDR3 is TGTGCCAGCAGGATCGCGACAGGTGCTTTGAACACTGAAGCTTTCTTT.

The chain links TRBV3-1 to TRBJ1-2; TRBD1 matches at 8 bases. The CDR3 extends over 15 amino acids. J was trimmed by 4 bases and V by 1 base; bases with no gene match: 5. Germline values: CDR1 LGHDT, CDR2 YNNKEL (reference sequence). CDR3 in amino acids: CASSQGGQGGYGYTF. The CDR3 DNA is TGTGCCAGCAGCCAAGGAGGACAGGGAGGCTATGGCTACACCTTC.

This clonotype was picked up many times. Mismatch with germline at one junction end may stem from a read error. The V and J genes are TRBV18 and TRBJ2-6; D possibly corresponds to TRBD1 (5 bases). This CDR3 has 15 amino acids. Germline values: CDR1 KGHSH, CDR2 LQKENI. As DNA, the CDR3 is TGTGCCAGCTCGCCACGAATCGCGGTACAGGCCCTCCTGACTTTC. Translating gives CASSPRIAVQALLTF.

This clonotype was observed a few times. The chain uses TRBV6-1 and TRBJ1-2; D might be TRBD1 (5 bases). This CDR3 region has 14 residues. Germline loops: CDR1 MNHNS, CDR2 SASEGT. Trimming pared 1 base from V and 4 bases from J, leaving 10 bases between. CDR3 loop: CASSEDPGPYGYTF. Written as DNA, the CDR3 is TGTGCCAGCAGTGAAGATCCGGGACCCTATGGCTACACCTTC.

V usage is TRBV6-1 and J usage is TRBJ2-5; D perhaps matches TRBD1 (5 bases). In germline, CDR1 is MNHNS, CDR2 SASEGT. The V gene lost 8 bases and the J gene lost 0 bases, with 10 bases spanning the gap. The CDR3 has 13 amino acids. The CDR3 nucleotides are TGTGCCAGCGGGAACAGGAACCAAGAGACCCAGTACTTC. Translating gives CASGNRNQETQYF.